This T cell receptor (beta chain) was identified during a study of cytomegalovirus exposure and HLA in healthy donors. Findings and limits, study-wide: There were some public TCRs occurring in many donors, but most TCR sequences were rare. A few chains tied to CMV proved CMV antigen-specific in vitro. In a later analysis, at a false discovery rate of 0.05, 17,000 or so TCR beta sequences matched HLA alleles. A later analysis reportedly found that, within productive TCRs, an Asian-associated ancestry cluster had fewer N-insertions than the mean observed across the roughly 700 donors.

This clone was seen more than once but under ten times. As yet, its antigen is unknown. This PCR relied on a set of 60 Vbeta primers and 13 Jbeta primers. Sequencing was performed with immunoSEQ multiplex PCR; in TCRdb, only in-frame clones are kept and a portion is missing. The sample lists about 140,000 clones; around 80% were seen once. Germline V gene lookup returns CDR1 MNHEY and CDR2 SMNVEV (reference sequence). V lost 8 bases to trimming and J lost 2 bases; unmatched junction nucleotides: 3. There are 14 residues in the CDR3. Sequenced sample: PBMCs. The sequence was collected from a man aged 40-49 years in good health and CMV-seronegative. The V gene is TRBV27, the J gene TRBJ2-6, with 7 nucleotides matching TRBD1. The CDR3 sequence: CASGRGPGANVLTF. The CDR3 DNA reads TGTGCCAGCGGAAGGGGGCCTGGGGCCAACGTCCTGACTTTC.